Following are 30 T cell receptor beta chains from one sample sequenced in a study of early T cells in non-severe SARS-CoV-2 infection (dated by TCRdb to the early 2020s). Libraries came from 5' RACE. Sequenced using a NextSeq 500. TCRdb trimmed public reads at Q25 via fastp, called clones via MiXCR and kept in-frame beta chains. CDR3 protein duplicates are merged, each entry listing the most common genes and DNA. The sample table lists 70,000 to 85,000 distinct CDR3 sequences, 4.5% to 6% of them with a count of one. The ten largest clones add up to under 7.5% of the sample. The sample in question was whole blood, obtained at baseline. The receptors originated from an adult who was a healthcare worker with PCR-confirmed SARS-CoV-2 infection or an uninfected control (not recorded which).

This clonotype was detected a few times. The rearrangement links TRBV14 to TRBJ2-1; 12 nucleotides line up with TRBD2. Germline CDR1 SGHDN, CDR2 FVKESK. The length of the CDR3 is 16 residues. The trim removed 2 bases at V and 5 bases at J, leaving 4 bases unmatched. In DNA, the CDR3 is TGTGCCAGCAGCCAACCGGGACTAGCGGGTAACAATGAGCAGTTCTTC. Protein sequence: CASSQPGLAGNNEQFF.

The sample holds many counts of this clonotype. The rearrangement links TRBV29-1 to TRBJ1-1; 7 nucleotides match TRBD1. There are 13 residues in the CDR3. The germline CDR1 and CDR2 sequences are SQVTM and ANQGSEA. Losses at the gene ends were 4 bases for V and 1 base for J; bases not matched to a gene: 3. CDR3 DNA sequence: TGCAGCGTTGGCCGGGACAGGAACACTGAAGCTTTCTTT. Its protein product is CSVGRDRNTEAFF.

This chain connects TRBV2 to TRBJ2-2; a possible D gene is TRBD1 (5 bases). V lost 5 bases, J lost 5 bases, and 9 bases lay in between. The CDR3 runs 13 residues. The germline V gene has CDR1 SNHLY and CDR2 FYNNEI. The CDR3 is CASSYRQTGELFF. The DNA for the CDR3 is TGTGCCAGCAGTTATCGACAGACCGGGGAGCTGTTTTTT.

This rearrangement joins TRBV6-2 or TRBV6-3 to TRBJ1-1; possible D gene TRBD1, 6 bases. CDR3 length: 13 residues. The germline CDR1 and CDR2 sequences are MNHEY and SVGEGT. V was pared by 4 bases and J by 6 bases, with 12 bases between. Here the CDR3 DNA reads TGTGCCAGCAGTTTCCAGGGACATGCTGAAGCTTTCTTT. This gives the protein CASSFQGHAEAFF.

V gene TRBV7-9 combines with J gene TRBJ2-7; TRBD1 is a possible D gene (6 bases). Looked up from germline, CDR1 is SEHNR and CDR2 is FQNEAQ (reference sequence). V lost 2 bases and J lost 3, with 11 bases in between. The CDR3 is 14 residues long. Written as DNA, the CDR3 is TGTGCCAGCAGCTTACGACAGGAGAACTACGAGCAGTACTTC. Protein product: CASSLRQENYEQYF.

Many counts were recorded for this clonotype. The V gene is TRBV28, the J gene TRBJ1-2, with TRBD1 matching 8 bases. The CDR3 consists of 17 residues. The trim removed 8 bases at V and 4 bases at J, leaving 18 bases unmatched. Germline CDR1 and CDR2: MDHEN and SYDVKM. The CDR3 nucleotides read TGTGCCAGCGACCGGCGAACCGTACAGGGGGTGGCCTATGGCTACACCTTC. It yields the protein CASDRRTVQGVAYGYTF.

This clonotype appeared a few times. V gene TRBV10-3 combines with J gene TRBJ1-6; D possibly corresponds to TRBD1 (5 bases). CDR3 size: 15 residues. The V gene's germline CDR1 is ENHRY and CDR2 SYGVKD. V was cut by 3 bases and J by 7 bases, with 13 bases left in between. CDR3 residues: CAISEGQGGNSPLHF. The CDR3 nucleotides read TGTGCCATCAGTGAAGGGCAGGGTGGGAATTCACCCCTCCACTTT.

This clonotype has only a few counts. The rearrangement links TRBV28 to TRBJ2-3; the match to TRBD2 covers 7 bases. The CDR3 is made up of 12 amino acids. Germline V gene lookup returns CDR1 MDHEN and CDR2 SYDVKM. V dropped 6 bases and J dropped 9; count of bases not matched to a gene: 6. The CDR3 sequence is CASSNTGGTQYF. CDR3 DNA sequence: TGTGCCAGCAGCAACACGGGAGGCACGCAGTATTTT.

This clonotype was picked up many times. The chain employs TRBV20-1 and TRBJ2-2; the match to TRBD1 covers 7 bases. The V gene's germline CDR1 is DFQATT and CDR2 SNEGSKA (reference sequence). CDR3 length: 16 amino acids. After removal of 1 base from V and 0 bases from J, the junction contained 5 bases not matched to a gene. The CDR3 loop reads CSARGGQPSNTGELFF. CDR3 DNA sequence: TGCAGTGCTAGAGGGGGACAGCCCTCGAACACCGGGGAGCTGTTTTTT.

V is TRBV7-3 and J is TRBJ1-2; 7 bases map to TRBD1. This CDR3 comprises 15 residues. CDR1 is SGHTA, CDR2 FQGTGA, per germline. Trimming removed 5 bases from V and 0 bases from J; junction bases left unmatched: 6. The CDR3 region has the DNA TGTGCCAGCAGCCCCAGGGGGGCCTCTAACTATGGCTACACCTTC. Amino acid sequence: CASSPRGASNYGYTF.

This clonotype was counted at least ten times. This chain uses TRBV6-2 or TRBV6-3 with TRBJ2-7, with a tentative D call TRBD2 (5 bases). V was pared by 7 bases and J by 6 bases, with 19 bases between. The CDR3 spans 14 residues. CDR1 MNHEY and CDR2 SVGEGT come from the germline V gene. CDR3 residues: CASKNGFEGSEQYF. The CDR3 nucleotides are TGTGCCAGCAAGAACGGTTTCGAGGGTTCCGAGCAGTACTTC.

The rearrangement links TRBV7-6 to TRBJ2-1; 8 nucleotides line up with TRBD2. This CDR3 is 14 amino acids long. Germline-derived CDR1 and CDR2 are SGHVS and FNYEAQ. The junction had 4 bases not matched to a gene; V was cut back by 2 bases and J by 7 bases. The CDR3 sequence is CASSLRLAGNEQFF. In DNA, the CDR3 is TGTGCCAGCAGCTTAAGGCTAGCGGGTAATGAGCAGTTCTTC.

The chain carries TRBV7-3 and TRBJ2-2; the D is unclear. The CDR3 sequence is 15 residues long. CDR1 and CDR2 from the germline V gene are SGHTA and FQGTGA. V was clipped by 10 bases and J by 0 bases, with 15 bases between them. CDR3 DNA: TGTGCCAACGGAATGGGCCTACCGAACACCGGGGAGCTGTTTTTT. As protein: CANGMGLPNTGELFF.

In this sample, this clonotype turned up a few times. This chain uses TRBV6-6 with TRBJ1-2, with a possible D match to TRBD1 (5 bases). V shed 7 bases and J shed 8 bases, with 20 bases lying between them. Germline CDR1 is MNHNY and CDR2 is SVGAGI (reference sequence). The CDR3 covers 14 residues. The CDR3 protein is CASTQRGALKGYTF. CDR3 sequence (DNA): TGTGCCAGCACCCAAAGGGGAGCTTTGAAGGGCTACACCTTC.

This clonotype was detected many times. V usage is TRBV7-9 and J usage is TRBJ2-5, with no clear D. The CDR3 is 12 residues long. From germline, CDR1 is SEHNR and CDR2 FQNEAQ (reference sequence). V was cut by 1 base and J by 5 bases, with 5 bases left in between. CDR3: CASSLVSETQYF. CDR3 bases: TGTGCCAGCAGCTTAGTTAGCGAGACCCAGTACTTC.

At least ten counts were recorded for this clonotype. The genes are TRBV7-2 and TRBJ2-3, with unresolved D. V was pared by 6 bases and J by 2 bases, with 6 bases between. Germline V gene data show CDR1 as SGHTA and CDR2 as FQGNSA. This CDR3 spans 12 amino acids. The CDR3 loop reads CASSSITDTQYF. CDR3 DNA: TGTGCCAGCAGTTCCATCACAGATACGCAGTATTTT.

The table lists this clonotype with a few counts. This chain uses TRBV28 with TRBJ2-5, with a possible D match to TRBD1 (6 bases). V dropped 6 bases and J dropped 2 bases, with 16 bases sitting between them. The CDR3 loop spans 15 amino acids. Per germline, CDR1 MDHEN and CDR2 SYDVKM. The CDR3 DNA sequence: TGTGCCAGCAGCGAAATAGGCGGACAGCAAGAGACCCAGTACTTC. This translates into CASSEIGGQQETQYF.

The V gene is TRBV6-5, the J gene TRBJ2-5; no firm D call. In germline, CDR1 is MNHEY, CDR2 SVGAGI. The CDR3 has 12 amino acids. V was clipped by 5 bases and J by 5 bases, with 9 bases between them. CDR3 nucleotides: TGTGCCAGCAGTACCCCTTTTGAGACCCAGTACTTC. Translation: CASSTPFETQYF.

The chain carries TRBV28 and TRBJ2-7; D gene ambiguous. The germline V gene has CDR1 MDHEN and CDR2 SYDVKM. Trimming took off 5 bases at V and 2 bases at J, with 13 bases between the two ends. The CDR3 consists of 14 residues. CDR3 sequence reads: CASSPPVHPYEQYF. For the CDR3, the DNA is TGTGCCAGCAGTCCTCCAGTGCACCCCTACGAGCAGTACTTC.

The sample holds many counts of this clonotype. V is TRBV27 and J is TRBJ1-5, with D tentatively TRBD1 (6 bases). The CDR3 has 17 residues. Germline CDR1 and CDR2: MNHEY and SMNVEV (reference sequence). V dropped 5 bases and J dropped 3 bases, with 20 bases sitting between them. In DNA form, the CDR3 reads TGTGCCAGCAGTCGTCTTTCCACGGGGGCTCTCAATCAGCCCCAGCATTTT. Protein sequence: CASSRLSTGALNQPQHF.

The CDR3, as DNA: TGCGCCAGCAGCTTGGGACTGGGCTATGGCTACACCTTC. Its protein product is CASSLGLGYGYTF. The chain links TRBV5-1 to TRBJ1-2; D call uncertain. Germline loops: CDR1 SGHRS, CDR2 YFSETQ. The CDR3 is made up of 13 amino acids. V was pared by 0 bases and J by 4 bases, with 7 bases between.

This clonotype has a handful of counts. The CDR3 reads CASSRDSRSYEQYF. The CDR3 DNA follows: TGCGCCAGCTCACGGGACAGTCGCTCCTACGAGCAGTACTTC. This rearrangement joins TRBV10-1 to TRBJ2-7; 7 bases align to TRBD1. The CDR3 length is 14 residues. The ends lost 8 bases at V and 0 bases at J; junction bases unmatched: 7. The germline V gene encodes CDR1 WNHNN and CDR2 SYGVQD (reference sequence).

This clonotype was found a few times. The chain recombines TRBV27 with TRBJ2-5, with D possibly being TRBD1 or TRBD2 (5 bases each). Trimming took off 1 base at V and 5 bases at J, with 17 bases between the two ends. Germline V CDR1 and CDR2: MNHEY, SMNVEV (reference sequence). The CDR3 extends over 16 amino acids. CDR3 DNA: TGTGCCAGCAGTTTATTCCGCCTGTCAGGGACGGAGACCCAGTACTTC. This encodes CASSLFRLSGTETQYF.

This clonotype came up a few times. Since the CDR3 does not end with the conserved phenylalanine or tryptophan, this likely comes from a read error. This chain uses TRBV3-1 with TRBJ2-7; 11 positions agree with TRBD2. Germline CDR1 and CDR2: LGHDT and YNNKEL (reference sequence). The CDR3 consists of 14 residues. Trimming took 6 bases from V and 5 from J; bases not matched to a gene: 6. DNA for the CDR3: TGTGCCAGCAGTTCCGGGACTAGCGGCCACGAGCAGTACTCC. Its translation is CASSSGTSGHEQYS.

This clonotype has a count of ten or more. CDR3 residues: CASSYQYQETQYF. CDR3 in DNA: TGTGCCAGCAGTTATCAGTACCAAGAGACCCAGTACTTC. The V gene is TRBV6-2 or TRBV6-3, the J gene TRBJ2-5; no reliable D call. The ends were cut back, 3 bases at V and 0 bases at J, with 5 bases in the middle. The CDR3 totals 13 residues. Germline CDR1 and CDR2: MNHEY and SVGEGT.

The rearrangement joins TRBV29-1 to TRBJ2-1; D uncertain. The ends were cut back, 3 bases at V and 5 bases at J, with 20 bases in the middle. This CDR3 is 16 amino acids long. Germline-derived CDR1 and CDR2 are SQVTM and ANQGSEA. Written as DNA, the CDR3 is TGCAGCGTTGACGGGTTCCAGTTCCCCATAGACAATGAGCAGTTCTTC. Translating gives CSVDGFQFPIDNEQFF.

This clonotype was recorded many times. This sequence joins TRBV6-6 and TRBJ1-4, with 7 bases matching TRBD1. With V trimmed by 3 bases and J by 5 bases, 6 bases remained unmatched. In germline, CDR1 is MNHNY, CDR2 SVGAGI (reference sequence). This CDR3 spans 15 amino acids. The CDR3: CASSYPGQTNEKLFF. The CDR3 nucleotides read TGTGCCAGCAGTTATCCGGGACAGACAAATGAAAAACTGTTTTTT.

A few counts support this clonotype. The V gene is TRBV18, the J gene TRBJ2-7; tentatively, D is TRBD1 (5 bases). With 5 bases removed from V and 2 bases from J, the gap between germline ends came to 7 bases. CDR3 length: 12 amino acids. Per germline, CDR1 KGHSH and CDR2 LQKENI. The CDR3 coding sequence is TGTGCCAGCTCAGGGGCGGCCTACGAGCAGTACTTC. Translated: CASSGAAYEQYF.

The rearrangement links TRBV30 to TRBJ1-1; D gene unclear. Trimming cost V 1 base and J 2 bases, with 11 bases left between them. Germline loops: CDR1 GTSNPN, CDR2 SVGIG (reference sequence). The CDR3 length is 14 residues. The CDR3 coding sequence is TGTGCCTGGAGTGCCTTGACCCCTAACACTGAAGCTTTCTTT. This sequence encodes CAWSALTPNTEAFF.

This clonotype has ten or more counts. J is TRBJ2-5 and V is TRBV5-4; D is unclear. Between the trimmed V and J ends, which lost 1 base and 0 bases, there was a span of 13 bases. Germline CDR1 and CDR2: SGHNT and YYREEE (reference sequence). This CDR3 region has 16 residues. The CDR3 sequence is CASSLFGQANQETQYF. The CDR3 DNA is TGTGCCAGCAGCTTGTTCGGGCAGGCTAACCAAGAGACCCAGTACTTC. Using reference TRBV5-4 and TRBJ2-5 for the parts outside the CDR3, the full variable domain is ETGVTQSPTHLIKTRGQQVTLRCSSQSGHNTVSWYQQALGQGPQFIFQYYREEENGRGNFPPRFSGLQFPNYSSELNVNALELDDSALYLCASSLFGQANQETQYFGPGTRLLVL.